These T cell receptor beta chains were read from a single sample in a study of spatial heterogeneity in lung cancer. A single record per CDR3 protein comes from TCRdb applying MiXCR to the 5' RACE reads. The sample holds some 96,000 distinct CDR3 sequences; around 4.3% are singletons and the top ten take around 20%. The sample in question was lung tumor tissue, obtained at surgery. The source is a male donor with early-stage non-small cell lung cancer. CDR3s include the opening cysteine and the closing phenylalanine or tryptophan. Each record gives: D gene, V gene, J gene, clone size, CDR3 DNA, CDR3 protein. D genes are given only for firm matches. Some rows have no size entry. The others give once, few or many, or a class for an expanded clone.

D gene: TRBD1; V gene: TRBV20-1; J gene: TRBJ2-1; clone size: many; CDR3 DNA: TGCAGTGCTAGTAACCCCCGTGACAGGGGAGTAGGTGAGCAGTTCTTC; CDR3 protein: CSASNPRDRGVGEQFF
D gene: .; V gene: TRBV20-1; J gene: TRBJ2-7; clone size: .; CDR3 DNA: TGCAGTGCTAGGGAGGACAAGACCTACGAGCAGTACTTC; CDR3 protein: CSAREDKTYEQYF
D gene: .; V gene: TRBV3-1; J gene: TRBJ1-1; clone size: many; CDR3 DNA: TGTGCCAGCAGCCCTGGGGGCCGAAGTTTTTTCTTT; CDR3 protein: CASSPGGRSFFF
D gene: .; V gene: TRBV2; J gene: TRBJ1-3; clone size: many; CDR3 DNA: TGTGCCAGCAAGGGCTCTGGAAACACCATATATTTT; CDR3 protein: CASKGSGNTIYF
D gene: TRBD1; V gene: TRBV12-3/TRBV12-4; J gene: TRBJ1-2; clone size: many; CDR3 DNA: TGTGCCAGCAGCTGGACAGGGTCCGGCTATGGCTACACCTTC; CDR3 protein: CASSWTGSGYGYTF
D gene: .; V gene: TRBV10-2; J gene: TRBJ2-2; clone size: many; CDR3 DNA: TGCGCCAGCAGTGAGTCGGGGGAGACCACCGGGGAGCTGTTTTTT; CDR3 protein: CASSESGETTGELFF
D gene: .; V gene: TRBV20-1; J gene: TRBJ2-7; clone size: many; CDR3 DNA: TGCAGTGCCGCGCCGAACAGCGCCTACGAGCAGTACTTC; CDR3 protein: CSAAPNSAYEQYF
D gene: .; V gene: TRBV4-1; J gene: TRBJ1-6; clone size: many; CDR3 DNA: TGCGCCAGCAGCCAAGTTTCCGGCAGGGGTTATTCACCCCTCCACTTT; CDR3 protein: CASSQVSGRGYSPLHF
D gene: .; V gene: TRBV3-1; J gene: TRBJ2-1; clone size: .; CDR3 DNA: TGTGCCAGCAGCCAAGACTCTCTATACAATGAGCAGTTCTTC; CDR3 protein: CASSQDSLYNEQFF
D gene: TRBD1; V gene: TRBV5-1; J gene: TRBJ2-5; clone size: few; CDR3 DNA: TGCGCCAGCTTACAGGGGCCCCAAGAGACCCAGTACTTC; CDR3 protein: CASLQGPQETQYF
D gene: .; V gene: TRBV7-2; J gene: TRBJ2-1; clone size: .; CDR3 DNA: TGTGGCAGCAGCTTAGCACGTAGCGTTAATGAGCAGTTCTTC; CDR3 protein: CGSSLARSVNEQFF
D gene: .; V gene: TRBV5-1; J gene: TRBJ1-6; clone size: .; CDR3 DNA: TGCGCCAGCAAAGCCTATAATTCACCCCTCCACTTT; CDR3 protein: CASKAYNSPLHF
D gene: TRBD2; V gene: TRBV28; J gene: TRBJ2-7; clone size: .; CDR3 DNA: TGTGCCAGCAGGACAGCTTCGGCTAGCGGGAGGGGGGAGCAGTACTTC; CDR3 protein: CASRTASASGRGEQYF
D gene: TRBD2; V gene: TRBV28; J gene: TRBJ2-7; clone size: many; CDR3 DNA: TGTGCCAGCAGTCACCTAGCGGGGGGCGCCGAGCAGTACTTC; CDR3 protein: CASSHLAGGAEQYF
D gene: .; V gene: TRBV7-9; J gene: TRBJ2-7; clone size: few; CDR3 DNA: TGTGCCAGCAGCCCGGCAGGGAGCGAGCAGTACTTC; CDR3 protein: CASSPAGSEQYF
D gene: TRBD1; V gene: TRBV28; J gene: TRBJ1-1; clone size: many; CDR3 DNA: TGTGCCAGCAGTCCCGCCGGGACAGGGCGGGACACTGAAGCTTTCTTT; CDR3 protein: CASSPAGTGRDTEAFF
D gene: TRBD1; V gene: TRBV4-2; J gene: TRBJ2-7; clone size: many; CDR3 DNA: TGTGCCAGCAGCCAAGAGAGTCGGACAGGGCACGAGCAGTACTTC; CDR3 protein: CASSQESRTGHEQYF
D gene: .; V gene: TRBV28; J gene: TRBJ2-7; clone size: many; CDR3 DNA: TGTGCCAGCAGTTTACCGGGTAGTGTGCAGTACTTC; CDR3 protein: CASSLPGSVQYF
D gene: .; V gene: TRBV6-1; J gene: TRBJ2-1; clone size: many; CDR3 DNA: TGTGCCAGCAGTGAAAGGTTTGGAAGGGGGACTTTTTCCTACAATGAGCAGTTCTTC; CDR3 protein: CASSERFGRGTFSYNEQFF
D gene: .; V gene: TRBV28; J gene: TRBJ1-4; clone size: many; CDR3 DNA: TGTGCCAGCAGCGTCGGGCTCCTCGCCCAGGCAGCTAATGAAAAACTGTTTTTT; CDR3 protein: CASSVGLLAQAANEKLFF
D gene: .; V gene: TRBV4-1; J gene: TRBJ2-2; clone size: many; CDR3 DNA: TGCGCCAGCAGCCAACCTCTGAGAGGGATGGGGGAGCTGTTTTTT; CDR3 protein: CASSQPLRGMGELFF
D gene: .; V gene: TRBV2; J gene: TRBJ2-1; clone size: many; CDR3 DNA: TGTGCCAGCAGTGTCCAGGAAGGGGATGAGCAGTTCTTC; CDR3 protein: CASSVQEGDEQFF
D gene: .; V gene: TRBV10-3; J gene: TRBJ2-1; clone size: many; CDR3 DNA: TGTGCCATCAGTGTGAACTTCATTAGCTCCTACAATGAGCAGTTCTTC; CDR3 protein: CAISVNFISSYNEQFF
D gene: .; V gene: TRBV28; J gene: TRBJ2-7; clone size: few; CDR3 DNA: TGTGCCAGCAGCTCCCCGGGGCGGAGCTCCTACGAGCAGTACTTC; CDR3 protein: CASSSPGRSSYEQYF
D gene: .; V gene: TRBV27; J gene: TRBJ1-1; clone size: few; CDR3 DNA: TGTGCCAGCAGTTTAGGCCCTTTTCATCACAGGCCGAACACTGAAGCTTTCTTT; CDR3 protein: CASSLGPFHHRPNTEAFF
D gene: .; V gene: TRBV5-1; J gene: TRBJ2-7; clone size: .; CDR3 DNA: TGCGCCAGCAGCTTGGAAGAAGCAGGCAGGGAGTACGAGCAGTACTTC; CDR3 protein: CASSLEEAGREYEQYF
D gene: .; V gene: TRBV5-1; J gene: TRBJ1-3; clone size: many; CDR3 DNA: TGCGCCAGCAGCCGACCAGACTCTGGAAACACCATATATTTT; CDR3 protein: CASSRPDSGNTIYF
D gene: TRBD2; V gene: TRBV28; J gene: TRBJ2-3; clone size: many; CDR3 DNA: TGTGCCAGCAGCCTAGCGGGAGTTTTGGCAGATACGCAGTATTTT; CDR3 protein: CASSLAGVLADTQYF
D gene: .; V gene: TRBV6-6; J gene: TRBJ1-1; clone size: many; CDR3 DNA: TGTGCCAGCAGTTACCCGAACACTGAAGCTTTCTTT; CDR3 protein: CASSYPNTEAFF
D gene: TRBD2; V gene: TRBV12-3/TRBV12-4; J gene: TRBJ2-1; clone size: many; CDR3 DNA: TGTGCCAGCAGCCTGACTAGCGGGAGAGGCCATGAGCAGTTCTTC; CDR3 protein: CASSLTSGRGHEQFF
D gene: .; V gene: TRBV6-6; J gene: TRBJ2-2; clone size: few; CDR3 DNA: TGTGCCAGCAGAAGGGGGGCCGGGGAGCTGTTTTTT; CDR3 protein: CASRRGAGELFF
D gene: TRBD2; V gene: TRBV5-1; J gene: TRBJ2-5; clone size: many; CDR3 DNA: TGCGCCAGCAGCTGGTTTAGCGGGAGTGGAGAGACCCAGTACTTC; CDR3 protein: CASSWFSGSGETQYF
D gene: .; V gene: TRBV2; J gene: TRBJ2-3; clone size: many; CDR3 DNA: TGTGCCAGCAGCCTTATGGGCCAGCTGAGTCAACCTAGCACAGATACGCAGTATTTT; CDR3 protein: CASSLMGQLSQPSTDTQYF
D gene: .; V gene: TRBV15; J gene: TRBJ2-3; clone size: many; CDR3 DNA: TGTGCCACCAGCGGAATCCTCAGGGGAAATACGCAGTATTTT; CDR3 protein: CATSGILRGNTQYF
D gene: .; V gene: TRBV6-2/TRBV6-3; J gene: TRBJ2-1; clone size: many; CDR3 DNA: TGTGCCAGCAGTTATGGGAATGAGCAGTTCTTC; CDR3 protein: CASSYGNEQFF
D gene: .; V gene: TRBV28; J gene: TRBJ1-2; clone size: many; CDR3 DNA: TGTGCCAGCAGTTTCCTTGGTTCCCTTAATGGCTACACCTTC; CDR3 protein: CASSFLGSLNGYTF
D gene: TRBD2; V gene: TRBV20-1; J gene: TRBJ2-3; clone size: few; CDR3 DNA: TGCAGTGCTAAGGAGCGGGAGGCGTCAGATACGCAGTATTTT; CDR3 protein: CSAKEREASDTQYF
D gene: .; V gene: TRBV5-6; J gene: TRBJ2-2; clone size: many; CDR3 DNA: TGTGCCAGCAGCTTGGTAGGGGACGAAGAGGCCGGGGAGCTGTTTTTT; CDR3 protein: CASSLVGDEEAGELFF
D gene: .; V gene: TRBV6-5; J gene: TRBJ1-4; clone size: many; CDR3 DNA: TGTGCCAGCAGGCAAGATGCAACTAATGAAAAACTGTTTTTT; CDR3 protein: CASRQDATNEKLFF
D gene: .; V gene: TRBV29-1; J gene: TRBJ2-1; clone size: many; CDR3 DNA: TGCAGCGTTGAAGTTTCAGGCCGGGAGCAGTTCTTC; CDR3 protein: CSVEVSGREQFF
D gene: .; V gene: TRBV19; J gene: TRBJ2-7; clone size: many; CDR3 DNA: TGTGCCAGTAGTAAAGGAGGGCTCGATCCCTACGAGCAGTACTTC; CDR3 protein: CASSKGGLDPYEQYF